These T cell receptor beta chains were read from a single sample in a study of control samples from healthy donors and cancer patients. TCRdb's copy holds only in-frame clones and misses some; the assay was immunoSEQ multiplex PCR. The sample contains 120,000 to 150,000 clones, 80% to 90% of which appear only once. Specimen: blood. The receptor set was obtained from a woman in her 30s in good health. CDR3s include the opening cysteine and the closing phenylalanine or tryptophan. D genes are given only for firm matches. Expanded clones get a size class; other rows say once, few or many, or leave the size out.

j_call d_call clone_size v_call cdr3_aa cdr3_nt
TRBJ2-2 NA NA TRBV10-3 CATSFEGGDTGELFF TGTGCCACCTCTTTTGAAGGAGGGGACACCGGGGAGCTGTTTTTT
TRBJ2-1 TRBD2 NA TRBV4-1 CASSQEPGLAGLGASYNEQFF TGCGCCAGCAGCCAAGAGCCGGGACTAGCGGGATTAGGGGCCTCCTACAATGAGCAGTTCTTC
TRBJ2-1 NA NA TRBV6-5 CASSPVGRTYNEQFF TGTGCCAGCAGCCCGGTAGGGCGGACCTACAATGAGCAGTTCTTC
TRBJ2-1 NA NA TRBV11-2 CASSFRQDEQFF TGTGCCAGCAGCTTCAGACAGGATGAGCAGTTCTTC
TRBJ2-1 TRBD1 NA TRBV5-1 CASSWYGQGGTNEQFF TGCGCCAGCAGCTGGTACGGACAGGGGGGAACCAATGAGCAGTTCTTC
TRBJ2-7 NA NA TRBV19 CASSVGGIADGEQYF TGTGCCAGTAGCGTAGGGGGAATAGCGGACGGCGAGCAGTACTTC
TRBJ2-5 NA NA TRBV11-3 CASSDRGWGTQYF TGTGCCAGCAGCGACCGGGGTTGGGGGACCCAGTACTTC
TRBJ2-1 NA NA TRBV20-1 CSASRGDEQFF TGCAGTGCTAGTAGGGGGGATGAGCAGTTCTTC
TRBJ2-1 NA NA TRBV6-4 CASSSDAQGYNEQFF TGTGCCAGCTCTTCGGACGCACAGGGTTACAATGAGCAGTTCTTC
TRBJ1-1 NA NA TRBV2 CASSGGVRTEAFF TGTGCCAGCAGTGGGGGGGTTAGGACTGAAGCTTTCTTT
TRBJ2-2 TRBD2 once TRBV3-1/TRBV3-2 CASSRLAGTNTGELFF TGTGCCAGCAGTCGACTAGCGGGGACGAACACCGGGGAGCTGTTTTTT
TRBJ2-7 TRBD2 NA TRBV7-8 CASSFSGRVDEQYF TGTGCCAGCAGCTTTAGCGGGAGGGTCGACGAGCAGTACTTC
TRBJ2-3 NA NA TRBV3-1/TRBV3-2 CASSQDMDSTDTQYF TGTGCCAGCAGCCAAGATATGGACTCCACAGATACGCAGTATTTT
TRBJ1-5 TRBD1 NA TRBV7-2 CASSLTVTGRQPQHF TGTGCCAGCAGCTTAACCGTGACAGGGCGTCAGCCCCAGCATTTT
TRBJ2-7 NA NA TRBV29-1 CSVEDDSPSGSYEQYF TGCAGCGTTGAAGATGATAGCCCGTCCGGGTCCTACGAGCAGTACTTC
TRBJ1-1 NA NA TRBV21-1 CASSAGTGCPRKNTEAFF TGTGCCAGCAGCGCCGGGACAGGGTGTCCGAGAAAGAACACTGAAGCTTTCTTT
TRBJ2-1 TRBD2 NA TRBV7-7 CASSLAGTDDNEQFF TGTGCTAGCAGCCTAGCGGGAACTGACGACAATGAGCAGTTCTTC
TRBJ2-7 TRBD2 NA TRBV29-1 CSAGTSGYEQYF TGCAGCGCCGGGACTAGCGGCTACGAGCAGTACTTC
TRBJ1-3 NA NA TRBV11-1 CASRPFETAENTIYF TGTGCCAGCAGACCATTTGAGACAGCGGAAAACACCATATATTTT
TRBJ2-7 TRBD2 NA TRBV7-3 CASSLIAGGSPYEQYF TGTGCCAGCAGCTTAATAGCGGGAGGTTCTCCTTACGAGCAGTACTTC
TRBJ1-3 TRBD1 NA TRBV30 CARDSSSGNTIYF TGTGCGCGGGACAGTAGCTCTGGAAACACCATATATTTT
TRBJ2-1 NA NA TRBV5-1 CASSLVGQLHNEQFF TGCGCCAGCAGCTTGGTGGGACAACTGCACAATGAGCAGTTCTTC
TRBJ2-3 NA NA TRBV4-2 CASSRQDSLTDTQYF TGTGCCAGCAGCCGACAGGACAGTTTAACAGATACGCAGTATTTT
TRBJ2-1 TRBD2 NA TRBV7-9 CASSLGGLAGEQFF TGTGCCAGCAGCTTAGGGGGACTAGCGGGTGAGCAGTTCTTC
TRBJ2-1 NA NA TRBV15 CATSRTRPPKGGNEQFF TGTGCCACCAGCAGAACCCGCCCCCCCAAAGGGGGAAATGAGCAGTTCTTC
TRBJ2-5 NA NA TRBV25-1 CASSESGQRQETQYF TGTGCCAGCAGTGAATCAGGGCAGAGACAAGAGACCCAGTACTTC
TRBJ2-3 NA NA TRBV5-1 CASSYSGTVFLDTQYF TGCGCCAGCAGTTATTCCGGGACGGTCTTTTTGGATACGCAGTATTTT
TRBJ2-2 NA NA TRBV9 CASSVVLENTGELFF TGTGCCAGCAGCGTAGTTCTGGAGAACACCGGGGAGCTGTTTTTT
TRBJ1-1 TRBD1 once TRBV5-1 CASSSGQGMNTEAFF TGCGCCAGCAGCTCAGGACAGGGGATGAACACTGAAGCTTTCTTT
TRBJ2-5 TRBD2 few TRBV2 CASSGTSFRETQYF TGTGCCAGCAGTGGGACTAGCTTTCGGGAGACCCAGTACTTC
TRBJ2-7 NA NA TRBV27 CASRLGGSYEQYF TGTGCCAGCAGATTAGGGGGATCCTACGAGCAGTACTTC
TRBJ1-2 NA NA TRBV29-1 CSVVGPTPSLYGYTF TGCAGCGTTGTAGGACCTACGCCCAGTTTATATGGCTACACCTTC
TRBJ1-1 NA once TRBV6-1 CASSEVGGDTEAFF TGTGCCAGCAGTGAAGTGGGGGGTGATACTGAAGCTTTCTTT
TRBJ2-7 NA NA TRBV18 CASSPGGGAYEQYF TGTGCCAGCTCACCAGGCGGGGGCGCCTACGAGCAGTACTTC
TRBJ2-3 TRBD1 NA TRBV7-3 CASSPGQGADTQYF TGTGCCAGCAGCCCGGGACAGGGGGCTGATACGCAGTATTTT
TRBJ2-1 TRBD1 NA TRBV6-4 CASSATGEPYNEQFF TGTGCCAGCAGTGCGACAGGGGAACCCTACAATGAGCAGTTCTTC
TRBJ1-2 NA once TRBV23-1 CASITDSPGEIHGYTF TGCGCCAGCATTACGGACAGCCCGGGTGAAATCCATGGCTACACCTTC
TRBJ2-1 NA NA TRBV9 CASSPTGNYNEQFF TGTGCCAGCAGCCCCACGGGTAACTACAATGAGCAGTTCTTC
TRBJ2-2 NA NA TRBV2 CASSEAGVGTGELFF TGTGCCAGCAGTGAAGCAGGGGTGGGCACCGGGGAGCTGTTTTTT
TRBJ1-1 TRBD1 NA TRBV2 CASRAGTENTEAFF TGTGCCAGCAGAGCCGGGACAGAGAACACTGAAGCTTTCTTT
TRBJ1-4 TRBD1 NA TRBV29-1 CSACHLDRESEKLFF TGCAGCGCCTGCCATCTGGACAGGGAGAGTGAAAAACTGTTTTTT
TRBJ2-3 NA NA TRBV7-3 CASSDPTDTQYF TGTGCCAGCAGCGACCCCACAGATACGCAGTATTTT